The following is a T cell receptor beta chain sequence with its context. This sample was taken from a study of Ad26.COV2.S vaccination and SARS-CoV-2 variants. Generated by immunoSEQ multiplex PCR, the TCRdb table keeps only in-frame clones and is missing some. This table has hundreds of thousands of clones, 88% appearing once. The CDR3 is made up of 13 amino acids. The germline V and J ends were trimmed by 5 bases and 3 bases, with 11 bases remaining between them. Treatment of the sample: some 20 received Ad26.COV2.S at low or high dose, single or two shots; about 5 received placebo; per-sample allocation not given. Sampling was done on day 63 after the first vaccine or placebo injection.

This chain connects TRBV12-3 or TRBV12-4 to TRBJ2-7; a possible D gene is TRBD2 (6 bases). The sequence came from a person aged 18-60 years who received the Ad26.COV2.S COVID-19 vaccine or a placebo. Sequenced here: peripheral blood, sampled in a trial of Ad26.COV2.S vaccine versus placebo. Here the CDR3 reads CASSRDSNYEQYF. CDR3 nucleotides: TGTGCCAGCAGTCGGGACTCAAACTACGAGCAGTACTTC.